This T cell receptor (beta chain) came from a study of T-cell memory formation after mild COVID-19. Study-level information: Most TCR clusters belonged to a single donor.

CDR1 and CDR2 (germline): SGHRS, YFSETQ. The length of the CDR3 is 15 residues. V was pared by 4 bases and J by 2 bases, with 12 bases between. There are many counts of this clonotype. TCRdb ran MiXCR on the 5' RACE reads and lists one entry per CDR3 protein. The sample consists of under 200,000 distinct CDR3 sequences, under 15% of them appearing once. The chain recombines TRBV5-1 with TRBJ1-4; a possible D gene is TRBD1 (5 bases). The TCR originated in a man aged 18 to 30 who had mild COVID-19 (a few samples of this study predate the infection). Cell type and time point are not known. Sequenced: PBMCs or a T cell subset sorted from them (not recorded which). For the CDR3, the DNA is TGCGCCAGCAGCCGGGACCCCCAGACTAATGAAAAACTGTTTTTT. Its protein product is CASSRDPQTNEKLFF.